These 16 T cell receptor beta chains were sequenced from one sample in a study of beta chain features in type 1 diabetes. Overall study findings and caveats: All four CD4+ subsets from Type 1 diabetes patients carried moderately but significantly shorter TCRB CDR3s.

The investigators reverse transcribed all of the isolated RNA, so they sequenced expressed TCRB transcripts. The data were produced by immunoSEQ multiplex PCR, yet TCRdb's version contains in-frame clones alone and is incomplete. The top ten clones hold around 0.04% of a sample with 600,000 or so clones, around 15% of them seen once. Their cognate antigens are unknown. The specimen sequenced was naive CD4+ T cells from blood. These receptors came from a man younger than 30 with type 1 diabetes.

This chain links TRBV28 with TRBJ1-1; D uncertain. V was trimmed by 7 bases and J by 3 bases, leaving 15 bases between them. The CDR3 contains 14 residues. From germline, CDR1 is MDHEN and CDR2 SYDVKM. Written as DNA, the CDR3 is TGTGCCAGCAAAACAAGCCCGGGGTACACTGAAGCTTTCTTT. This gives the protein CASKTSPGYTEAFF.

For the CDR3, the DNA is TGTGCCTGGAGATTGATGAGCGGGGGGGCAGGAGAGACCCAGTACTTC. Amino acids: CAWRLMSGGAGETQYF. This sequence joins TRBV30 and TRBJ2-5; 10 bases line up with TRBD2. Germline CDR1 GTSNPN, CDR2 SVGIG (reference sequence). V shed 3 bases and J 4 bases; nucleotides not matched to a gene: 11. The CDR3 consists of 16 residues.

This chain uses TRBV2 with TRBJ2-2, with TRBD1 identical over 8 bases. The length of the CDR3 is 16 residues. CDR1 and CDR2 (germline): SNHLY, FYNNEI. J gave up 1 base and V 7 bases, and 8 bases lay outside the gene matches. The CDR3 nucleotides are TGTGCCAGCAAAAGGACAGGGCCGAGGAACACCGGGGAGCTGTTTTTT. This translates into CASKRTGPRNTGELFF.

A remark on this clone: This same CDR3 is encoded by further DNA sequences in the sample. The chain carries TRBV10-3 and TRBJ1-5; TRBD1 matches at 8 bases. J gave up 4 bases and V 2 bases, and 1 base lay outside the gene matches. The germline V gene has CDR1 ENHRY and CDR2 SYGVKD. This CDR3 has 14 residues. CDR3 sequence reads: CAISEGQGNQPQHF. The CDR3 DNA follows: TGTGCCATCAGTGAGGGACAGGGTAATCAGCCCCAGCATTTT.

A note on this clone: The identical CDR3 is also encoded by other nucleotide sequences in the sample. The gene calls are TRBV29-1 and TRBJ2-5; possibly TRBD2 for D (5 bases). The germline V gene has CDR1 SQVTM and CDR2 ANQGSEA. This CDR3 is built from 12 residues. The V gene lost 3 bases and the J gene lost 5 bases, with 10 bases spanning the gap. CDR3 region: CSVEGSGETQYF. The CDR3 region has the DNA TGCAGCGTTGAGGGGAGTGGGGAGACCCAGTACTTC.

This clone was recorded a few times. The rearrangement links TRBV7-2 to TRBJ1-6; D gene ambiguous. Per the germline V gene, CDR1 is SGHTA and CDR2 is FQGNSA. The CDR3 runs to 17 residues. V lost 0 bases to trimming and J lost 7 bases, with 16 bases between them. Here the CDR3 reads CASSLAGRASPNSPLHF. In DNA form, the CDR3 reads TGTGCCAGCAGCTTAGCGGGGAGGGCCTCCCCCAATTCACCCCTCCACTTT.

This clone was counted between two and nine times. This CDR3 is CASGRDRADQETQYF. CDR3 DNA: TGTGCCAGCGGTAGGGACAGGGCCGACCAAGAGACCCAGTACTTC. The J gene is TRBJ2-5, the V gene TRBV2; 9 bases match TRBD1. Losses at the gene ends were 8 bases for V and 0 bases for J; bases not matched to a gene: 7. Germline lookup yields CDR1 SNHLY and CDR2 FYNNEI. The CDR3 consists of 15 residues.

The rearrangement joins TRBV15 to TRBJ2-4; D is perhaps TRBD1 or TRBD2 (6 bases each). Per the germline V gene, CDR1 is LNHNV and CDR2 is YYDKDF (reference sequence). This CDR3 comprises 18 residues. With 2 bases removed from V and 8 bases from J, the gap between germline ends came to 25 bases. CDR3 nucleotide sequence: TGTGCCACCAGCAGATCCTCCAGGGGCAGGCCCGGGGGCGACATTCAGTACTTC. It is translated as CATSRSSRGRPGGDIQYF.

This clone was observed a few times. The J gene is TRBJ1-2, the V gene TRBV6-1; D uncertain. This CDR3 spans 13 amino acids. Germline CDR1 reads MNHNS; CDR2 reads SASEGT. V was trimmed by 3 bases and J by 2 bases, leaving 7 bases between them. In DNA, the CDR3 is TGTGCCAGCAGTGAGAGCAACAACTATGGCTACACCTTC. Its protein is CASSESNNYGYTF.

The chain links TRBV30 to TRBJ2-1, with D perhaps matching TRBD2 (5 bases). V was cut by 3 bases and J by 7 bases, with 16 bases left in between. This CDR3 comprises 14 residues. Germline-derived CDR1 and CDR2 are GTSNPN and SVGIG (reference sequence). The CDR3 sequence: CAWRQRVSGNEQFF. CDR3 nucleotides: TGTGCCTGGAGACAGCGCGTCTCGGGGAATGAGCAGTTCTTC. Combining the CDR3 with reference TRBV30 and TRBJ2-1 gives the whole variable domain SQTIHQWPATLVQPVGSPLSLECTVEGTSNPNLYWYRQAAGRGLQLLFYSVGIGQISSEVPQNLSASRPQDRQFILSSKKLLLSDSGFYLCAWRQRVSGNEQFFGPGTRLTVL.

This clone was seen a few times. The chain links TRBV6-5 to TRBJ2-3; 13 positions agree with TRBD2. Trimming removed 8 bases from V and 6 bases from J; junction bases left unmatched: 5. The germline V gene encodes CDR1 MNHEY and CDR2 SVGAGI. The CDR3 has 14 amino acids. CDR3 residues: CASRTSGGRDTQYF. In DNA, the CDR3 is TGTGCCAGCCGGACTAGCGGGGGTCGGGATACGCAGTATTTT.

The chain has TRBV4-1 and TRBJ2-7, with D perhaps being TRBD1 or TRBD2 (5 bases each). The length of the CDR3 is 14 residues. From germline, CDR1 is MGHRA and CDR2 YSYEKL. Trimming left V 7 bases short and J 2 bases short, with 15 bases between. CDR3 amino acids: CASTFDRGPYEQYF. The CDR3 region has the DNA TGCGCCAGCACCTTTGATAGGGGACCCTACGAGCAGTACTTC.

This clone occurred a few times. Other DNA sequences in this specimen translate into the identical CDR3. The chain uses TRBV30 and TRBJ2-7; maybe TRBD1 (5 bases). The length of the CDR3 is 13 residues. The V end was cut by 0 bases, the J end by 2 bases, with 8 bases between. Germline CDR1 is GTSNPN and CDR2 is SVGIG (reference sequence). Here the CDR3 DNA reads TGTGCCTGGAGTGTACAGGTCACCTACGAGCAGTACTTC. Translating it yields CAWSVQVTYEQYF.

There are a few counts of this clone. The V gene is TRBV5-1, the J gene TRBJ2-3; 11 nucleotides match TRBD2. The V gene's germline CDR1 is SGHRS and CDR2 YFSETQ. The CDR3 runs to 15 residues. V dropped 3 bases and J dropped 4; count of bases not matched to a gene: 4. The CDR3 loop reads CASSSTSGIADTQYF. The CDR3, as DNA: TGCGCCAGCAGCTCGACTAGCGGGATAGCAGATACGCAGTATTTT.

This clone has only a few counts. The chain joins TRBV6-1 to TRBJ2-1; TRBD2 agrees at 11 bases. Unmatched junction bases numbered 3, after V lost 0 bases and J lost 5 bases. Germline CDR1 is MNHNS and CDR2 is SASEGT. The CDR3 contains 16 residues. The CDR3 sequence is CASSEAGLAVNNEQFF. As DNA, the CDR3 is TGTGCCAGCAGTGAAGCGGGACTAGCGGTAAACAATGAGCAGTTCTTC.

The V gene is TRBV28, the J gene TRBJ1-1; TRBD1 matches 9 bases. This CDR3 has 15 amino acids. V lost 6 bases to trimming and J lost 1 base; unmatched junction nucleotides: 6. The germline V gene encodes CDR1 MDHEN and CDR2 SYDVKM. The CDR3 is CASSETGGRNTEAFF. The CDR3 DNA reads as TGTGCCAGCAGCGAAACAGGGGGCCGGAACACTGAAGCTTTCTTT. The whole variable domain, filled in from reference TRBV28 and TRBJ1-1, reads DVKVTQSSRYLVKRTGEKVFLECVQDMDHENMFWYRQDPGLGLRLIYFSYDVKMKEKGDIPEGYSVSREKKERFSLILESASTNQTSMYLCASSETGGRNTEAFFGQGTRLTVV.